This entry describes one TCR beta chain. The antigen is undetermined. The sample comes from a study of cytomegalovirus exposure and HLA in healthy donors. On the study more broadly: Of over 300 genotyped donors, more than 70% clustered with self-reported Caucasian donors. Study-wide results and caveats: For cytomegalovirus status, the classifier reportedly gave diagnoses with high specificity and sensitivity. DRB1 had the most TCR associations and HLA-C the fewest, a later analysis found, with rates varying by HLA locus. Later analysis reportedly placed an Asian-associated ancestry cluster below the roughly 680-donor mean in N-insertions.

The PCR employed 60 Vbeta primers together with 13 Jbeta primers. Measured with immunoSEQ multiplex PCR; TCRdb has only the in-frame clones, and not every one. This repertoire includes some 130,000 clones. V gave up 7 bases and J gave up 4 bases; unmatched junction bases: 10. Germline lookup yields CDR1 SGHRS and CDR2 YFSETQ. The CDR3 contains 14 residues. This sequence was found in a woman aged 40 to 50 in good health and CMV-seronegative. This chain joins TRBV5-1 and TRBJ1-2, with 7 bases lining up with TRBD1. Sequencing was done on a sample of PBMCs. CDR3 sequence reads: CASRYEGGFYGYTF. CDR3 DNA: TGCGCCAGCCGCTATGAAGGGGGCTTCTATGGCTACACCTTC.